This is a list of T cell receptor beta chains from one sample in a study of shared clonotypes between healthy human individuals. Assay used: immunoSEQ multiplex PCR; TCRdb lists only in-frame clones, some missing. This table holds about 680,000 clones, around 73% found once. The sequenced material came from memory CD4+ T cells sorted from blood. The receptors come from a woman in her thirties in good health. Both conserved end residues are part of each CDR3. The order of the fields is clone size, J gene, D gene, V gene, CDR3 protein. The D gene is left open where the match is weak. Clone size is shown for a subset of rows, as once, few, many or a class of expanded clone.

few TRBJ2-5 . TRBV5-1 CASSPNAGGLETQYF
. TRBJ1-4 . TRBV19 CASSLDRLDEPYHF
. TRBJ2-7 TRBD1 TRBV28 CASSYSGTGDEQYF
few TRBJ2-7 TRBD2 TRBV28 CASRPSGSGYEQYF
. TRBJ2-5 . TRBV5-1 CASSPGAVPGVETQYF
. TRBJ1-2 . TRBV14 CASSQRYRIPTF
. TRBJ1-1 . TRBV5-1 CASSLRGANMNTEAFF
. TRBJ2-5 . TRBV6-1 CASSEGQFQETQYF
. TRBJ2-1 TRBD2 TRBV6-4 CASSPLAEYNEQFF
. TRBJ2-7 . TRBV15 CATSRDRTLYEQYF
. TRBJ2-3 TRBD2 TRBV2 CASSEATSGKDTQYF
. TRBJ1-4 TRBD1 TRBV2 CASSYDRAVTNEKLFF
. TRBJ2-7 . TRBV5-1 CASSLHLAYEQYF
. TRBJ2-5 . TRBV2 CASTGDQETQYF
few TRBJ1-1 . TRBV5-1 CASSSGGWGTEAFF
. TRBJ2-7 TRBD2 TRBV5-1 CASSWTSGTRNDEQYF
. TRBJ1-1 . TRBV19 CASSPTGGTEAFF
. TRBJ1-5 TRBD1 TRBV19 CASSGTGGNQPQHF
. TRBJ2-1 TRBD2 TRBV27 CASTSTSAGGNNEQFF
. TRBJ2-1 . TRBV19 CASSIAGPSYNEQFF
. TRBJ2-1 . TRBV5-1 CASSLGTFSANEQFF